This T cell receptor beta chain was recovered during a study of blood T cell repertoires in COVID-19. Study as a whole: Sources were T cells, B-cell-depleted T cells, or PBMCs; the material itself was cDNA or gDNA.

Per the authors' pipeline: Estimation of nucleated cell counts relied on the amplification of reference gene primers. Only in-frame clones appear in the TCRdb table, and some are missing; sequencing was by immunoSEQ multiplex PCR. V, J and clone size were drawn from that table, and D and trimming were deduced from the DNA. The table lists about 190,000 clones, roughly nine tenths of them singletons. V was cut by 3 bases and J by 6 bases, with 3 bases left in between. CDR3 size: 10 residues. Germline V CDR1 and CDR2: MDHEN, SYDVKM. The specimen sequenced was peripheral blood. This TCR was recovered from a man in his sixties or seventies with active or convalescent COVID-19. This chain uses TRBV28 with TRBJ2-7, with D hard to call. As DNA, the CDR3 is TGTGCCAGCAGTTTCGGCGAGCAGTACTTC. It encodes CASSFGEQYF.